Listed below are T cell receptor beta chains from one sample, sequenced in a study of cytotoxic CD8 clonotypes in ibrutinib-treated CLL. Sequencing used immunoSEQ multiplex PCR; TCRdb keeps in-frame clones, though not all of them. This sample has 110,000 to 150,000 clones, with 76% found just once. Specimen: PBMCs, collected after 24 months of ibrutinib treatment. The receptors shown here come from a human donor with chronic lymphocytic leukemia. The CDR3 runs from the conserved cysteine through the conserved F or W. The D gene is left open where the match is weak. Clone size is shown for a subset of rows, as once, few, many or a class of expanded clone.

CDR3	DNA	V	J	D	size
CAISRTKNQPQHF	TGTGCCATCAGCCGGACAAAAAATCAGCCCCAGCATTTT	TRBV10-3	TRBJ1-5	.	.
CASSPPGGSSYEQYF	TGTGCCAGCAGTCCCCCCGGGGGGAGCTCCTACGAGCAGTACTTC	TRBV28	TRBJ2-7	TRBD2	.
CAIRGGDPYNEQFF	TGTGCCATCAGGGGGGGAGACCCATACAATGAGCAGTTCTTC	TRBV10-3	TRBJ2-1	.	.
CSIVGTLFGAGYTF	TGCAGCATTGTGGGGACACTCTTCGGTGCTGGCTACACCTTC	TRBV29-1	TRBJ1-2	.	.
CASSPLGREQYF	TGTGCCAGCAGCCCCCTCGGGCGCGAGCAGTACTTC	TRBV13	TRBJ2-7	.	.
CASSPNALNTGELFF	TGTGCCAGCAGCCCCAACGCCCTGAACACCGGGGAGCTGTTTTTT	TRBV11-2	TRBJ2-2	.	.
CAISESFASWAGTGGRPPQHF	TGTGCCATCAGTGAGTCGTTTGCCTCCTGGGCTGGGACAGGGGGACGTCCACCCCAGCATTTT	TRBV10-3	TRBJ1-5	TRBD1	.
CASSEGVRFSYEQYF	TGTGCCAGCAGTGAAGGGGTCAGGTTCTCCTACGAGCAGTACTTC	TRBV2	TRBJ2-7	.	.
CATSRISNQPQHF	TGTGCCACCTCGAGAATTAGCAATCAGCCCCAGCATTTT	TRBV6-5	TRBJ1-5	.	.
CASSYRDRGGYEQYF	TGTGCCAGCAGCTACCGGGACAGGGGTGGTTACGAGCAGTACTTC	TRBV7-6	TRBJ2-7	TRBD1	.
CAWSTGGGTEAFF	TGTGCCTGGAGCACTGGGGGGGGGACTGAAGCTTTCTTT	TRBV30	TRBJ1-1	.	.
CASSDSRDRGPYEQYF	TGTGCCAGCAGTGACTCCCGGGACAGGGGTCCCTACGAGCAGTACTTC	TRBV6-4	TRBJ2-7	TRBD1	.
CASSLRFQVPLREQYF	TGTGCCAGCAGTTTGAGGTTCCAGGTCCCTCTTCGCGAGCAGTACTTC	TRBV28	TRBJ2-7	.	.
CASSVWGSAVGYEQYF	TGTGCCAGCAGCGTTTGGGGGAGCGCGGTGGGATACGAGCAGTACTTC	TRBV9	TRBJ2-7	.	many
CASSLDPGGRNTIYF	TGTGCCAGCAGTTTAGACCCAGGGGGGAGAAACACCATATATTTT	TRBV28	TRBJ1-3	TRBD1	.
CASSLGQGAAYGYTF	TGTGCCAGTAGCCTCGGACAGGGGGCGGCCTATGGCTACACCTTC	TRBV19	TRBJ1-2	TRBD1	once
CASSLDGSSEQYF	TGTGCCAGCAGCTTAGATGGGTCGTCCGAGCAGTACTTC	TRBV11-1	TRBJ2-7	.	.
CASSPRGSGMNTEAFF	TGTGCCAGCTCACCACGAGGATCTGGCATGAACACTGAAGCTTTCTTT	TRBV18	TRBJ1-1	.	.
CASRAPLTDTQYF	TGTGCCAGCAGGGCTCCCCTCACAGATACGCAGTATTTT	TRBV28	TRBJ2-3	.	.
CASSVGTSGIQETQYF	TGTGCCAGCAGCGTGGGGACTAGCGGGATACAAGAGACCCAGTACTTC	TRBV9	TRBJ2-5	TRBD2	.
CASSLSGQVAYEQYF	TGTGCCAGCAGCTTATCCGGGCAGGTTGCCTACGAGCAGTACTTC	TRBV11-2	TRBJ2-7	.	.
CASSGLVGLATQYF	TGTGCCAGCAGCGGACTAGTGGGTTTGGCGACCCAGTACTTC	TRBV11-2	TRBJ2-5	TRBD2	.
CASSVSGELFF	TGTGCCAGCAGCGTATCAGGGGAGCTGTTTTTT	TRBV9	TRBJ2-2	.	.
CASSEVRASGMPDTQYF	TGTGCCAGCAGTGAAGTTAGGGCTAGCGGGATGCCAGATACGCAGTATTTT	TRBV2	TRBJ2-3	TRBD2	.
CASSLAGGLHEQYF	TGTGCCAGCAGCTTAGCGGGGGGCCTTCACGAGCAGTACTTC	TRBV7-2	TRBJ2-7	.	.
CASNRDTYNEQFF	TGTGCCAGCAACCGGGACACTTACAATGAGCAGTTCTTC	TRBV7-8	TRBJ2-1	.	.
CASSLARDPGTPNTEAFF	TGTGCCAGCAGCTTAGCGCGGGACCCCGGGACACCGAACACTGAAGCTTTCTTT	TRBV7-8	TRBJ1-1	.	.
CASSFGGSSTDTQYF	TGCGCCAGCAGCTTCGGCGGGTCTAGCACAGATACGCAGTATTTT	TRBV5-1	TRBJ2-3	.	.
CASGLAGAYEQYF	TGTGCCAGCGGACTAGCGGGCGCCTACGAGCAGTACTTC	TRBV6-6	TRBJ2-7	TRBD2	.
CAIRDPGHSQETQYF	TGTGCCATCAGGGACCCGGGGCATTCCCAAGAGACCCAGTACTTC	TRBV10-3	TRBJ2-5	.	.
CASSQDGGGNAQPQHF	TGCGCCAGCAGCCAAGATGGGGGGGGGAACGCTCAGCCCCAGCATTTT	TRBV4-3	TRBJ1-5	.	.
CASSLVGGGYTF	TGCGCCAGCAGCTTGGTGGGTGGCGGCTACACCTTC	TRBV5-1	TRBJ1-2	.	.
CSVGHGDSNQPQHF	TGCAGCGTTGGACATGGGGATAGCAATCAGCCCCAGCATTTT	TRBV29-1	TRBJ1-5	.	few
CASSLGRGTLSNQPQHF	TGTGCCAGCAGCTTAGGACGGGGCACCCTTAGCAATCAGCCCCAGCATTTT	TRBV7-8	TRBJ1-5	.	.
CASSPPTGPNEKLFF	TGTGCCAGCAGCCCTCCGACAGGGCCTAATGAAAAACTGTTTTTT	TRBV7-3	TRBJ1-4	TRBD1	.
CASSLGTPSYEQYF	TGTGCCAGCAGCTTGGGGACACCGTCCTACGAGCAGTACTTC	TRBV5-6	TRBJ2-7	.	.
CASSTPRRLNEKLFF	TGTGCCAGCAGTACCCCCCGGCGGCTCAATGAAAAACTGTTTTTT	TRBV28	TRBJ1-4	.	few
CASSSWDSAGTGELFF	TGCGCCAGCAGCTCATGGGACTCGGCGGGCACCGGGGAGCTGTTTTTT	TRBV5-1	TRBJ2-2	.	.
CASSPNTGGSGNTIYF	TGTGCCAGCTCACCCAACACAGGGGGCTCTGGAAACACCATATATTTT	TRBV18	TRBJ1-3	TRBD1	.
CASRPGTPFPYTF	TGTGCCAGCAGACCCGGGACCCCTTTCCCCTACACCTTC	TRBV6-5	TRBJ1-2	.	.
CASHGGEHSEAFF	TGCGCCAGCCACGGGGGGGAACACTCTGAAGCTTTCTTT	TRBV5-1	TRBJ1-1	.	.
CASSQDVPGAGEQYF	TGCGCCAGCAGCCAAGATGTGCCGGGGGCAGGGGAGCAGTACTTC	TRBV4-1	TRBJ2-7	.	once
CASSTLDTGELFF	TGTGCCAGCAGCACCCTGGACACCGGGGAGCTGTTTTTT	TRBV7-6	TRBJ2-2	.	few
CASSYSSSGADQPQHF	TGTGCCAGCAGTTACTCGAGTTCAGGGGCAGATCAGCCCCAGCATTTT	TRBV6-5	TRBJ1-5	.	.
CASSLRGGPYNEQFF	TGTGCCAGCAGCTTGCGGGGGGGCCCCTACAATGAGCAGTTCTTC	TRBV11-2	TRBJ2-1	TRBD2	once
CAISERLGAETQYF	TGTGCCATCAGTGAGCGTCTGGGGGCCGAGACCCAGTACTTC	TRBV10-3	TRBJ2-5	.	.
CASSVGQGATAFF	TGTGCCAGCAGTGTGGGTCAGGGGGCGACGGCTTTCTTT	TRBV6-4	TRBJ1-1	TRBD1	.
CAISESRGSVPHGYTF	TGTGCCATCAGTGAGTCGCGGGGGAGTGTACCCCATGGCTACACCTTC	TRBV10-3	TRBJ1-2	.	.
CASSAFAGDTGELFF	TGTGCCAGCAGCGCCTTTGCGGGAGACACCGGGGAGCTGTTTTTT	TRBV2	TRBJ2-2	TRBD2	once
CASSFRGDSGNTIYF	TGCGCCAGCAGCTTCCGGGGTGACTCTGGAAACACCATATATTTT	TRBV5-1	TRBJ1-3	.	.
CASSLAGPLYSYNSPLHF	TGTGCCAGCAGTTTGGCAGGTCCCCTTTACTCCTATAATTCACCCCTCCACTTT	TRBV28	TRBJ1-6	.	once